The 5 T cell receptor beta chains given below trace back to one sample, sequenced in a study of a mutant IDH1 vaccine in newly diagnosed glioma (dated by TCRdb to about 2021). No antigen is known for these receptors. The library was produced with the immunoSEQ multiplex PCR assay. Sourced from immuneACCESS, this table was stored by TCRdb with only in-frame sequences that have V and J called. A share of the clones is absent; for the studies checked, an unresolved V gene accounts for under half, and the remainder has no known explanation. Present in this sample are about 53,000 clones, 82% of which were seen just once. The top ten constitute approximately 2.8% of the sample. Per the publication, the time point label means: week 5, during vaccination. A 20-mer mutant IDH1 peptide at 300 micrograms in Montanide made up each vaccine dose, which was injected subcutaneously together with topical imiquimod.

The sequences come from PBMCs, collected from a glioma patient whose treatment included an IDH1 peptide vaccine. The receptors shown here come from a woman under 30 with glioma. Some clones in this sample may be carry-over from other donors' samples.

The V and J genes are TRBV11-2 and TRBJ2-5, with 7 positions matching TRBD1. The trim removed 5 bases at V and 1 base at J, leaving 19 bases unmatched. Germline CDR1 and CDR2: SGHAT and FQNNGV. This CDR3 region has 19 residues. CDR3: CASSPMKQGFKVGQETQYF. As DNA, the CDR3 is TGTGCCAGCAGCCCGATGAAACAGGGGTTTAAGGTCGGCCAAGAGACCCAGTACTTC.

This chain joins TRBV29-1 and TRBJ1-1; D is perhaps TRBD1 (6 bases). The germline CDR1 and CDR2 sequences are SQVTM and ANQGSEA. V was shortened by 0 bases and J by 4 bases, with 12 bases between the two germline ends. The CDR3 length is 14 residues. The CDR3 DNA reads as TGCAGCGTTGAAGATGTCAGGGGCATCACTGAAGCTTTCTTT. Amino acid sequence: CSVEDVRGITEAFF.

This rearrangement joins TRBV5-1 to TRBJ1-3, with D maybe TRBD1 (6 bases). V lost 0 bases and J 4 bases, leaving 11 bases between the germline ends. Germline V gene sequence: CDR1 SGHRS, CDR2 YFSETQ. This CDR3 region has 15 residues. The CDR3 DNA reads TGCGCCAGCAGCTTGGACCCAGGGGCAGGAAACACCATATATTTT. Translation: CASSLDPGAGNTIYF.

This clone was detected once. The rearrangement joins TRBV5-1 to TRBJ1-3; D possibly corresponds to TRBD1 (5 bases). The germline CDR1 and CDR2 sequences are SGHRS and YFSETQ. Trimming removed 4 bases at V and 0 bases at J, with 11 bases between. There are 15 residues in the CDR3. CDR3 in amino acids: CASSEDTSSGNTIYF. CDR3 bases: TGCGCCAGCAGCGAGGACACGAGCTCTGGAAACACCATATATTTT.

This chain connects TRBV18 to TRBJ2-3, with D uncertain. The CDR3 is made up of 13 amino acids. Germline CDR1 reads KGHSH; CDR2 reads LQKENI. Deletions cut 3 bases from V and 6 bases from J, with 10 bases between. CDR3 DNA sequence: TGTGCCAGCTCACCCGCCCTAGGGGATACGCAGTATTTT. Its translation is CASSPALGDTQYF.